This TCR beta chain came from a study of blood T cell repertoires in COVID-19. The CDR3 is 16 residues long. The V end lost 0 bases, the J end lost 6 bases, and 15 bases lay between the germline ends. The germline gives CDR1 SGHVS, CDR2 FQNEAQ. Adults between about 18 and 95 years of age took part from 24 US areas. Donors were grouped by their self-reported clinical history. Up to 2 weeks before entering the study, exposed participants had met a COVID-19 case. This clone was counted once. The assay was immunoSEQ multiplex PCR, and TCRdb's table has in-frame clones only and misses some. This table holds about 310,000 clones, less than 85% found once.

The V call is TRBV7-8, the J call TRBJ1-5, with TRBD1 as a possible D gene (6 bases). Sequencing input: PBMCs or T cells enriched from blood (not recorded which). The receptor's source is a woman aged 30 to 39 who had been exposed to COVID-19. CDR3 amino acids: CASSLAVVLGAQPQHF. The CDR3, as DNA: TGTGCCAGCAGCTTAGCGGTTGTTCTGGGGGCTCAGCCCCAGCATTTT.